Included here is one T cell receptor (beta chain) sequence, with context. The CDR3 spans 12 residues. From germline, CDR1 is SQVTM and CDR2 ANQGSEA. V lost 6 bases to trimming and J lost 7 bases, with 12 bases between them. Authors' data handling: Amplified reference gene primers provided the basis for estimating nucleated cell counts. The method was immunoSEQ multiplex PCR; TCRdb's version includes in-frame clones alone and lacks a portion of them. The V and J calls and the clone size are those of that table, but D and trimming were determined from the DNA. Of around 180,000 clones in the sample, 70% to 90% were seen once. The data were obtained in a study of blood T cell repertoires in COVID-19. Across the whole study: There were acute and convalescent COVID-19 samples, and they came from the United States, Italy and Spain. T cells, B-cell-depleted T cells, or PBMCs provided the cDNA or gDNA that served as material.

The TCR was taken from a man aged 60 to 69 with acute or convalescent COVID-19. V is TRBV29-1 and J is TRBJ2-2; TRBD2 might be the D (6 bases). Sequencing used peripheral blood. For the CDR3, the DNA is TGCAGCGTCTCCGCGGGGAACGGGGAGCTGTTTTTT. This codes for CSVSAGNGELFF.